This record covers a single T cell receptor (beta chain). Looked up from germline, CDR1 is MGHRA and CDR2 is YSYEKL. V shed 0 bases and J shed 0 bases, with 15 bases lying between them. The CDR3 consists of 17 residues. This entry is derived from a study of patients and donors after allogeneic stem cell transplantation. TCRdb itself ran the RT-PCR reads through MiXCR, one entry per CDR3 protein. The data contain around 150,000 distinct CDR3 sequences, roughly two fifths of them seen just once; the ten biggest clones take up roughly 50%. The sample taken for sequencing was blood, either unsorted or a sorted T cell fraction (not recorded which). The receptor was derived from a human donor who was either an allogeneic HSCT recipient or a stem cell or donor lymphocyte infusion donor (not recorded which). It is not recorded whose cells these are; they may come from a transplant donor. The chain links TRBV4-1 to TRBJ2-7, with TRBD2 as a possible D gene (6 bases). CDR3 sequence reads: CASSQEKLGLSSYEQYF. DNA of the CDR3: TGCGCCAGCAGCCAAGAAAAACTGGGACTGTCCTCCTACGAGCAGTACTTC.